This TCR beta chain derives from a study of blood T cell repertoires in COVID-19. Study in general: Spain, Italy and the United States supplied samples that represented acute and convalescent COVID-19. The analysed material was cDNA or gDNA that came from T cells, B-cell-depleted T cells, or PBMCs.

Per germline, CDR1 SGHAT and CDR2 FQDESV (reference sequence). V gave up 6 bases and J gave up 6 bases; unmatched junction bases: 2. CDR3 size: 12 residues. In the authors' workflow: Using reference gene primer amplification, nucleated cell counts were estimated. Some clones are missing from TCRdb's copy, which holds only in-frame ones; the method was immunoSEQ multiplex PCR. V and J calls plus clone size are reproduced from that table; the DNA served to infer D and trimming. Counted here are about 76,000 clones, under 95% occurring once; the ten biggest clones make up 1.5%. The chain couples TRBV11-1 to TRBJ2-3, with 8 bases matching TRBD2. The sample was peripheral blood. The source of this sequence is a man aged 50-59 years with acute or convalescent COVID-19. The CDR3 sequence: CASRPGGDTQYF. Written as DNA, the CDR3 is TGTGCCAGCAGACCGGGAGGGGATACGCAGTATTTT.